The present TCR delta chain was sequenced within a study of gamma-delta chains in newborns, infants, children. TCRdb ran CATT on the reads. The sample contains several thousand delta-chain clones, 3% to 4% of which appear only once. This clone is medium-sized within its sample. Within the sample, other DNA sequences also encode this same CDR3. CDR1 and CDR2 (germline): GEAIGNYY, EKD. V lost 4 bases, J lost 0 bases, and 10 bases stayed unmatched. CDR3 length: 19 residues. Sequencing used blood. This chain joins TRDV2 and TRDJ3, with TRDD3 matching 8 bases. The TCR originated in a child who was a newborn, infant or young child, either healthy, febrile or measles-vaccinated (not recorded which). This CDR3 reads CACDPVLGAHSWDTRQMFF. As DNA, the CDR3 is TGTGCCTGTGATCCCGTACTGGGGGCTCACTCCTGGGACACCCGACAGATGTTTTTC.